This TCR beta chain was found in a study of cytomegalovirus exposure and HLA in healthy donors. Regarding the study as a whole: Among TCR beta chains, those listed as cytomegalovirus-associated numbered over 150. In a later analysis, TCR association rates varied by HLA locus: DRB1 most, HLA-C fewest. When presence/absence was analysed, sequencing depth was taken to be roughly uniform across donors.

A remark on this clone: Its antigen is not known.

J was trimmed by 2 bases and V by 5 bases; bases with no gene match: 6. The CDR3 totals 15 residues. Germline V CDR1 and CDR2: SEHNR, FQNEAQ (reference sequence). Amplification used 60 Vbeta primers and 13 Jbeta primers. TCRdb's table, derived via immunoSEQ multiplex PCR, lists solely in-frame clones and lacks some. This sample's table has 95,000 to 110,000 clones. The receptor was derived from a man aged 35 to 55 in good health and CMV-seronegative. The sequencing input was PBMCs. The chain carries TRBV7-9 and TRBJ1-2; the match to TRBD1 covers 9 bases. DNA of the CDR3: TGTGCCAGCAGCCCCCGGACAGGGGTAAACTATGGCTACACCTTC. Translation gives CASSPRTGVNYGYTF.